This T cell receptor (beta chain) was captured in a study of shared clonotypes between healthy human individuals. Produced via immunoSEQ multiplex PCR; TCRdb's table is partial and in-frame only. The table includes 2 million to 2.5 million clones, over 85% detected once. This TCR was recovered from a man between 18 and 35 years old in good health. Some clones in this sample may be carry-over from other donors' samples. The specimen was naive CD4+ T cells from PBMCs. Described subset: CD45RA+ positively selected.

The CDR3: CASSLPGRAAGELFF. The CDR3 DNA reads TGTGCCAGCAGCTTACCCGGGAGGGCCGCCGGGGAGCTGTTTTTT. The chain combines TRBV7-7 with TRBJ2-2, with 8 bases lining up with TRBD2. V lost 2 bases, J lost 6 bases, and 5 bases stayed unmatched. In germline, CDR1 is SSHAT, CDR2 FNYEAQ (reference sequence). This CDR3 has 15 residues.